This is a list of T cell receptor beta chains from one sample in a study of CD8+CD57+ T cells in acquired aplastic anemia. TCRdb processed the reads anew with MiXCR; each CDR3 protein has one entry. Among approximately 98,000 distinct CDR3 sequences listed, about 67% were seen once. The material sequenced was sorted CD4+, CD8+, or CD8+CD57+ T cells (not recorded which) from PBMCs. All receptors derive from a human donor with aplastic anemia. Each CDR3 is given with its conserved first and last residue. A D gene is named only where the DNA matches it firmly. Clone size appears in some rows only: once, few, many, or a class for an expanded clone.

>-|TRBJ1-2|TRBV7-8|-
CASSLSVQGPDYTF
TGTGCCAGCAGCTTAAGTGTCCAGGGGCCGGACTACACCTTC
>-|TRBJ2-7|TRBV30|TRBD2
CAWSFASGITYEQYF
TGTGCCTGGAGTTTTGCTAGCGGGATAACCTACGAGCAGTACTTC
>-|TRBJ1-5|TRBV6-1|TRBD1
CASSEGQGSDQPQHF
TGTGCCAGCAGTGAGGGACAGGGGTCCGATCAGCCCCAGCATTTT
>-|TRBJ1-3|TRBV10-3|-
CAIRGGASGNTIYF
TGTGCCATCCGAGGCGGTGCCTCTGGAAACACCATATATTTT
>-|TRBJ2-7|TRBV4-1|TRBD1
CASSQDPGTGGYHEQYF
TGCGCCAGCAGCCAAGATCCGGGGACAGGGGGCTACCACGAGCAGTACTTC
>few|TRBJ2-7|TRBV7-2|TRBD1
CASRTGGSSYEQYF
TGTGCCAGCAGGACAGGGGGCAGCTCCTACGAGCAGTACTTC
>once|TRBJ2-7|TRBV5-1|-
CASSLAQGGEQYF
TGCGCCAGCAGCTTGGCCCAGGGTGGCGAGCAGTACTTC
>-|TRBJ2-5|TRBV5-1|-
CASSTMPLQETQYF
TGCGCCAGCAGCACGATGCCCCTACAAGAGACCCAGTACTTC
>-|TRBJ2-7|TRBV7-8|-
CASSPGWVNEQYF
TGTGCCAGCAGCCCGGGGTGGGTAAACGAGCAGTACTTC
>-|TRBJ2-7|TRBV5-1|-
CASSWMDRGYEQYF
TGCGCCAGCAGCTGGATGGACAGAGGCTACGAGCAGTACTTC
>-|TRBJ2-7|TRBV20-1|TRBD2
CSARSELAGTRSSYEQYF
TGCAGTGCTAGATCTGAACTAGCGGGCACTAGGAGCTCCTACGAGCAGTACTTC
>many|TRBJ1-1|TRBV7-9|-
CAGGSGNTEAFF
TGTGCGGGGGGGTCAGGGAACACTGAAGCTTTCTTT
>-|TRBJ2-1|TRBV20-1|-
CSASGWAEQHNEQFF
TGCAGTGCTAGTGGTTGGGCGGAACAACACAATGAGCAGTTCTTC
>once|TRBJ1-3|TRBV25-1|-
CASSEFGSENTIYF
TGTGCCAGCAGTGAATTCGGAAGTGAGAACACCATATATTTT
>-|TRBJ2-3|TRBV11-1|-
CASSSRGNTVGTQYF
TGTGCCAGCAGCTCCAGGGGTAATACCGTAGGTACGCAGTATTTT
>-|TRBJ1-1|TRBV5-1|-
CASSKDRNTEAFF
TGCGCCAGCAGTAAGGACCGGAACACTGAAGCTTTCTTT
>-|TRBJ2-1|TRBV20-1|TRBD1
CSARDQKYRGPTYNEQFF
TGCAGTGCTAGAGATCAGAAGTACAGGGGGCCAACATACAATGAGCAGTTCTTC
>-|TRBJ1-2|TRBV10-3|TRBD1
CAIREDRGQRGGYTF
TGTGCCATCAGGGAGGACAGGGGGCAGAGGGGAGGCTACACCTTC
>-|TRBJ2-3|TRBV20-1|TRBD2
CSAGTLAGGIDTQYF
TGCAGTGCTGGAACCCTAGCGGGAGGAATAGATACGCAGTATTTT
>few|TRBJ2-7|TRBV2|-
CASSEAREQYF
TGTGCCAGCAGTGAAGCGCGTGAGCAGTACTTC
>-|TRBJ2-1|TRBV20-1|-
CSAEHQGSREQFF
TGCAGTGCCGAGCACCAGGGCTCGCGGGAGCAGTTCTTC
>-|TRBJ2-1|TRBV11-2|TRBD2
CASSSGLAGGGQFF
TGTGCCAGCAGCTCGGGGCTAGCGGGAGGCGGGCAGTTCTTC
>-|TRBJ2-3|TRBV20-1|-
CSVLTGETQYF
TGCAGTGTTCTCACTGGGGAAACGCAGTATTTT
>few|TRBJ2-5|TRBV29-1|-
CSVVSVRGETQYF
TGCAGCGTTGTTTCGGTGCGAGGGGAGACCCAGTACTTC
>-|TRBJ1-5|TRBV12-3/TRBV12-4|-
CASSSETNSNQPQHF
TGTGCCAGCAGTTCGGAAACGAATAGCAATCAGCCCCAGCATTTT
>-|TRBJ2-7|TRBV29-1|-
CSVLTGASSYEQYF
TGCAGCGTTTTGACCGGGGCCAGCTCCTACGAGCAGTACTTC
>-|TRBJ2-2|TRBV2|-
CASRLSVGVGELFF
TGTGCCAGCAGACTTTCCGTGGGCGTCGGGGAGCTGTTTTTT
>-|TRBJ1-2|TRBV5-5|-
CASSLGTSSYGYTF
TGTGCCAGCAGCCTGGGGACATCCTCCTATGGCTACACCTTC
>once|TRBJ2-3|TRBV24-1|TRBD2
CATSATSGRARRTDTQYF
TGTGCCACCAGTGCAACTAGCGGGAGGGCCAGGCGCACAGATACGCAGTATTTT
>once|TRBJ2-3|TRBV24-1|-
CATSDSYRPDTQYF
TGTGCCACCAGTGATTCCTACAGGCCGGATACGCAGTATTTT
>-|TRBJ2-7|TRBV2|-
CASGAGYEQYF
TGTGCCAGCGGAGCGGGCTACGAGCAGTACTTC
>-|TRBJ1-2|TRBV19|-
CASSIPVANYGYTF
TGTGCCAGTAGTATCCCAGTAGCTAACTATGGCTACACCTTC
>few|TRBJ1-6|TRBV20-1|-
CSASGGNENSPLHF
TGCAGTGCTAGCGGTGGCAACGAGAATTCACCCCTCCACTTT
>many|TRBJ2-1|TRBV6-2/TRBV6-3|TRBD1
CASSFRARQGSYNEQFF
TGTGCCAGCAGTTTCAGAGCTCGACAGGGGTCTTACAATGAGCAGTTCTTC
>many|TRBJ2-1|TRBV4-1|-
CASSQLVRGEQFF
TGCGCCAGCAGCCAACTAGTTAGGGGTGAGCAGTTCTTC
>once|TRBJ2-7|TRBV15|TRBD1
CATSRETGRYEQYF
TGTGCCACCAGCAGGGAGACAGGGCGCTACGAGCAGTACTTC
>few|TRBJ1-1|TRBV15|-
CATSRFQGQGTEAFF
TGTGCCACCAGCAGATTCCAGGGCCAGGGAACTGAAGCTTTCTTT
>-|TRBJ1-2|TRBV20-1|-
CSVSGVEAYGYTF
TGCAGTGTTAGCGGGGTGGAGGCCTATGGCTACACCTTC
>few|TRBJ2-7|TRBV20-1|TRBD2
CSAGSVGGGVYEQYF
TGCAGTGCTGGATCGGTGGGCGGGGGAGTGTACGAGCAGTACTTC
>-|TRBJ1-2|TRBV20-1|TRBD1
CSAPGQGAFDYTF
TGCAGTGCACCAGGACAGGGGGCTTTTGACTACACCTTC
>-|TRBJ1-1|TRBV20-1|TRBD1
CSAAGQEGEAFF
TGCAGTGCTGCGGGACAGGAGGGTGAAGCTTTCTTT
>many|TRBJ2-7|TRBV7-9|-
CASSSESAYEQYF
TGTGCCAGCAGCTCTGAGTCCGCCTACGAGCAGTACTTC
>-|TRBJ2-3|TRBV24-1|TRBD2
CATSGASRGDVTDTQYF
TGTGCCACCAGTGGGGCATCGCGGGGGGACGTCACAGATACGCAGTATTTT
>-|TRBJ2-7|TRBV20-1|-
CSARGTGPYEQYF
TGCAGTGCTAGGGGGACGGGACCCTACGAGCAGTACTTC
>-|TRBJ2-7|TRBV20-1|-
CSASLEASYEQYF
TGCAGTGCTAGTTTAGAGGCCTCCTACGAGCAGTACTTC
>-|TRBJ1-6|TRBV11-2|TRBD1
CASSLVGTGLNPPLHF
TGTGCCAGCAGCTTAGTTGGGACAGGGTTGAATCCACCCCTCCACTTT